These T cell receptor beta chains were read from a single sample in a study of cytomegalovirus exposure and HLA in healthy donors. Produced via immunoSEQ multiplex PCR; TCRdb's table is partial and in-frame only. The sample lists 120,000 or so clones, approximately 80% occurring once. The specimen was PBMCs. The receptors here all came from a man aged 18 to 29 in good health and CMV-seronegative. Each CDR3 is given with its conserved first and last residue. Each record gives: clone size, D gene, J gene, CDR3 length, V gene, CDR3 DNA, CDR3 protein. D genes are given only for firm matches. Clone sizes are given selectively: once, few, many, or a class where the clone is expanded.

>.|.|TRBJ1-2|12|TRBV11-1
TGTGCCAGCAGCTTGGACTCGGTGGGCTACACCTTC
CASSLDSVGYTF
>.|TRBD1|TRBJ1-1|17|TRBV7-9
TGTTCCAGCAGCTTACCTACCCAACAGGGGCTGAACACTGAAGCTTTCTTT
CSSSLPTQQGLNTEAFF
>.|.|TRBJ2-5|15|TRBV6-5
TGTGCCAGCAGTACCGGACATTCGATCGATGAGACCCAGTACTTC
CASSTGHSIDETQYF
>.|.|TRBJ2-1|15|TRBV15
TGTGCCACCAGCATAAACCCGCATAGCGACAATGAGCAGTTCTTC
CATSINPHSDNEQFF
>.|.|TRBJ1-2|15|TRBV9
TGTGCCAGCAGCCAGAATATTCCAGGGAGGTTAGGCTACACCTTC
CASSQNIPGRLGYTF
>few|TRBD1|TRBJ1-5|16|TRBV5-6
TGTGCCAGCAGCTTGCTGGGTCAGGGGGGCAATCAGCCCCAGCATTTT
CASSLLGQGGNQPQHF
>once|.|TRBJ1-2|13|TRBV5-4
TGTGCCAGCAGCTTGAGGGGTGGCTATGGCTACACCTTC
CASSLRGGYGYTF
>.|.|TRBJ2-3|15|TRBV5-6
TGTGCCAGCAGCTTAGGGGGGGGCCCCACAGATACGCAGTATTTT
CASSLGGGPTDTQYF
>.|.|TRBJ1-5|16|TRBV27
TGTGCCAGCCAGAATACAGGGAAAGGAGGCAATCAGCCCCAGCATTTT
CASQNTGKGGNQPQHF
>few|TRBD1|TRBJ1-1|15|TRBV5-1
TGCGCCAGCAGCTTATCTACAGGGGGGTTGACTGAAGCTTTCTTT
CASSLSTGGLTEAFF